This T cell receptor beta chain emerged from a study of cytomegalovirus exposure and HLA in healthy donors. Study-wide context: The roughly 120 validation repertoires and the approximately 690 first-cohort repertoires shared a platform, a later analysis reported. General study points: The classifier reportedly diagnosed cytomegalovirus status with high sensitivity and specificity. The authors confirmed in vitro that three CMV-associated chains were specific for CMV antigens.

Note on this clone: Its antigen is as yet unknown.

The germline V gene has CDR1 GTSNPN and CDR2 SVGIG (reference sequence). This CDR3 contains 15 residues. V was cut by 2 bases and J by 4 bases, with 16 bases left in between. Profiling relied on immunoSEQ multiplex PCR, and the TCRdb table lists in-frame clones only, not all of them. The sample records about 240,000 clones, approximately 86% being singletons. This TCR was sampled from a woman aged 25 to 39 in good health and CMV-seropositive. This chain links TRBV30 with TRBJ2-3, with a possible D match to TRBD2 (6 bases). The sample consisted of PBMCs. The CDR3 loop is CAWSWGETSADTQYF. The CDR3 nucleotides read TGTGCCTGGAGTTGGGGGGAAACTTCCGCAGATACGCAGTATTTT.